The subject of this entry is one T cell receptor beta chain. The sample is drawn from a study of blood T cell repertoires in COVID-19. Study details: There were acute and convalescent COVID-19 samples, and they came from the United States, Italy and Spain. T cells, B-cell-depleted T cells, or PBMCs provided the cDNA or gDNA that served as material.

In the study's own analysis: Estimates of nucleated cell counts were drawn from the amplification of reference gene primers. Sequenced by immunoSEQ multiplex PCR; TCRdb stores in-frame clones only, minus some. That table is the source of V, J and clone size, and D and trimming were worked out from the DNA. The table shows fewer than 300,000 clones, with approximately 83% occurring only once. Per the germline V gene, CDR1 is SNHLY and CDR2 is FYNNEI. The ends were cut back, 6 bases at V and 2 bases at J, with 4 bases in the middle. CDR3 length: 11 amino acids. The origin of this receptor is a human donor in a cohort sampled during active COVID-19. The V call is TRBV2, the J call TRBJ2-5, with unresolved D. Input material: peripheral blood. The CDR3 loop reads CASSFQETQYF. In DNA form, the CDR3 reads TGTGCCAGCAGCTTTCAAGAGACCCAGTACTTC.